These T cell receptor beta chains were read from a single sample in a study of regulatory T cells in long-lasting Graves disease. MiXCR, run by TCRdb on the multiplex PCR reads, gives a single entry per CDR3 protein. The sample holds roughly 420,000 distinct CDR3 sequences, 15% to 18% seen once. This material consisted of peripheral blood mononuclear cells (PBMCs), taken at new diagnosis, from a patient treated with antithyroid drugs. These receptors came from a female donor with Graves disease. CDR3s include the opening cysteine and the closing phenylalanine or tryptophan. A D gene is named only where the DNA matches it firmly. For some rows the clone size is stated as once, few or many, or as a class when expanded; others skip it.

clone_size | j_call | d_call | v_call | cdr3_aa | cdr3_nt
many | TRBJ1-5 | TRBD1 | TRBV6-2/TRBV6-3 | CASSFPGQAIPSNQPQHF | TGTGCCAGCAGTTTTCCGGGACAGGCCATTCCTAGCAATCAGCCCCAGCATTTT
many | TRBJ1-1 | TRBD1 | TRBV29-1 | CSVRQGGDTEAFF | TGCAGCGTTAGACAGGGTGGTGACACTGAAGCTTTCTTT
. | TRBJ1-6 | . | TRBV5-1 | CASSYPGTVNSPLHF | TGCGCCAGCAGCTACCCCGGGACGGTGAATTCACCCCTCCACTTT
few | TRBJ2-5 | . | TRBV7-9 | CASSSTGRVDKAQETQYF | TGTGCCAGCAGCTCAACCGGGCGTGTGGACAAGGCTCAAGAGACCCAGTACTTC
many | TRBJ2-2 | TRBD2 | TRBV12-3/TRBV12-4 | CASSRLAGTGELFF | TGTGCCAGCAGTCGACTAGCGGGCACCGGGGAGCTGTTTTTT
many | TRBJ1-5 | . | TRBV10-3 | CAISDLRSDNQPQHF | TGTGCCATCAGTGACCTTCGGTCGGACAATCAGCCCCAGCATTTT
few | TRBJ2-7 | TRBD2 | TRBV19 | CASSREPLAGGKLTYEQYF | TGTGCCAGTAGTAGAGAGCCGCTAGCGGGAGGCAAACTTACCTACGAGCAGTACTTC
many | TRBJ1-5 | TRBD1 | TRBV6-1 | CASSAPGQAAGQPQHF | TGTGCCAGCAGTGCTCCGGGACAGGCGGCTGGCCAGCCCCAGCATTTT
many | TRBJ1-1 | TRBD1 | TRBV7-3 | CASSMTGRDTEAFF | TGTGCCAGCAGCATGACAGGGAGAGACACTGAAGCTTTCTTT
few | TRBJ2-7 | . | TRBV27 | CASSFSGIEQYF | TGTGCCAGCAGTTTTTCAGGGATCGAGCAGTACTTC